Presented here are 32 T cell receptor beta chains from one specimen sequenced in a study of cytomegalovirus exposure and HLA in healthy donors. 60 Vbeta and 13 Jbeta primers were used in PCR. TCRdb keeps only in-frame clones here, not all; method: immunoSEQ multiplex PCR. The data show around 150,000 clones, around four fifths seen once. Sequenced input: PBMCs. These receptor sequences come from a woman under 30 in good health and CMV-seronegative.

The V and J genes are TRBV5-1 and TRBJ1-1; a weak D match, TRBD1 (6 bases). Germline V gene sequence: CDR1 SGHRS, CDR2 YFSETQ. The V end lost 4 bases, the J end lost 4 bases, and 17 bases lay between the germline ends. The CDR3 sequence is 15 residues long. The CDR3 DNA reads TGCGCCAGCAGCCCAACCGGGACAAGTGGCACTGAAGCTTTCTTT. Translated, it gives CASSPTGTSGTEAFF.

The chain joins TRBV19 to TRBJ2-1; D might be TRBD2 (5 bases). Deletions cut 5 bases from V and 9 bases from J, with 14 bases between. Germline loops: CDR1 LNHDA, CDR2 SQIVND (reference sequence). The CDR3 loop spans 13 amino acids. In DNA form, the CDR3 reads TGTGCCAGTAGTCCGGGATGGGCGGGTGAGCAGTTCTTC. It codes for CASSPGWAGEQFF.

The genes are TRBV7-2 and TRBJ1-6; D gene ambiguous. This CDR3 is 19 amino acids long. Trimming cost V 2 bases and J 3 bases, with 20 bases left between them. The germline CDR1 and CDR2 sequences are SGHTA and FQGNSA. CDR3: CASSLIPLRGGDYNSPLHF. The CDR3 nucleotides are TGTGCCAGCAGCTTAATACCGTTGCGGGGAGGTGACTATAATTCACCCCTCCACTTT.

The CDR3 loop is CASHGQGAQGTEAFF. The CDR3 DNA is TGTGCCAGCCATGGACAGGGGGCTCAGGGCACTGAAGCTTTCTTT. The chain is built from TRBV6-5 and TRBJ1-1; 11 positions match TRBD1. With V trimmed by 8 bases and J by 4 bases, 9 bases remained unmatched. The germline gives CDR1 MNHEY, CDR2 SVGAGI. The CDR3 is 15 residues long.

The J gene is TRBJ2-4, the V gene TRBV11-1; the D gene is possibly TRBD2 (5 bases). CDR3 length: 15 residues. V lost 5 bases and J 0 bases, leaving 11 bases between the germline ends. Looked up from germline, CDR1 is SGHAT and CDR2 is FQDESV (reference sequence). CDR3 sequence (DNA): TGTGCCAGCAGCCACGGCGGACTAGCCAAAAACATTCAGTACTTC. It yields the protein CASSHGGLAKNIQYF. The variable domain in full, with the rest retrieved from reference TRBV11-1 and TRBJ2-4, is EAEVAQSPRYKITEKSQAVAFWCDPISGHATLYWYRQILGQGPELLVQFQDESVVDDSQLPKDRFSAERLKGVDSTLKIQPAELGDSAMYLCASSHGGLAKNIQYFGAGTRLSVL.

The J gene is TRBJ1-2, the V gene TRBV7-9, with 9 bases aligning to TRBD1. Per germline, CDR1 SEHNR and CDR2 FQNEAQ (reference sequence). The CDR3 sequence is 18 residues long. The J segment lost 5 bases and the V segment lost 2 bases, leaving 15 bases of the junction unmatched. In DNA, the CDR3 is TGTGCCAGCAGCTTAACCGGGGGGGGGACAGGGAGTCGGTATGGCTACACCTTC. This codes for CASSLTGGGTGSRYGYTF.

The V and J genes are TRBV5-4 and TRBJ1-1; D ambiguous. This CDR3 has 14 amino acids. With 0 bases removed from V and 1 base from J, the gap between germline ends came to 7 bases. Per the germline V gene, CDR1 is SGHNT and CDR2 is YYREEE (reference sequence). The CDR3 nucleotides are TGTGCCAGCAGCTTGGGTCACAAGAACACTGAAGCTTTCTTT. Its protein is CASSLGHKNTEAFF.

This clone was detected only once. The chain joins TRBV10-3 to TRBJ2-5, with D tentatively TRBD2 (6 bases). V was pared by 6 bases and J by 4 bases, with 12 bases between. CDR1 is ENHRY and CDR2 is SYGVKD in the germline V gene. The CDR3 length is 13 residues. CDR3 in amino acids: CAISPQEGETQYF. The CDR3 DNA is TGTGCCATCAGCCCCCAGGAGGGAGAGACCCAGTACTTC.

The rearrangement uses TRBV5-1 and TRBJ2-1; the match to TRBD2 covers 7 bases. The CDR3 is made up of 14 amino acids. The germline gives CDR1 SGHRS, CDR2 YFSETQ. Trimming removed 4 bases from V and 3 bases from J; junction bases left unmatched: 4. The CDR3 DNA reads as TGCGCCAGCAGCACAGGACTAGTCTACAATGAGCAGTTCTTC. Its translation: CASSTGLVYNEQFF. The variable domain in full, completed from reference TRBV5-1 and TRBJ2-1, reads KAGVTQTPRYLIKTRGQQVTLSCSPISGHRSVSWYQQTPGQGLQFLFEYFSETQRNKGNFPGRFSGRQFSNSRSEMNVSTLELGDSALYLCASSTGLVYNEQFFGPGTRLTVL.

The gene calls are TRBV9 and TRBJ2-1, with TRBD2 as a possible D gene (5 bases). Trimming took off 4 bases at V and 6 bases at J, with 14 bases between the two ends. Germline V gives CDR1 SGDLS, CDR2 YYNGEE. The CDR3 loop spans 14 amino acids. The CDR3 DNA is TGTGCCAGCAGCCCCACTGAGAGGGCCAATGAGCAGTTCTTC. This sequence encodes CASSPTERANEQFF.

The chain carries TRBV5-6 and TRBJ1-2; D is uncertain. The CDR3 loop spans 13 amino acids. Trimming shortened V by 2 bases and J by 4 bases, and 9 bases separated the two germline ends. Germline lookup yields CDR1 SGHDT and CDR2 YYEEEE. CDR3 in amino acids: CASSFANFYGYTF. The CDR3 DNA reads TGTGCCAGCAGCTTTGCAAACTTCTATGGCTACACCTTC. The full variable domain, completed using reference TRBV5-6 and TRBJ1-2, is DAGVTQSPTHLIKTRGQQVTLRCSPKSGHDTVSWYQQALGQGPQFIFQYYEEEERQRGNFPDRFSGHQFPNYSSELNVNALLLGDSALYLCASSFANFYGYTFGSGTRLTVV.

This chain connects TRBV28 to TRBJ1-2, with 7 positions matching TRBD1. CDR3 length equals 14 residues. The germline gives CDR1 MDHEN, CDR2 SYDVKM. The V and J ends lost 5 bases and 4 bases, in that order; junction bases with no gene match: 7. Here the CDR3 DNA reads TGTGCCAGCAGTCACCTCGACAGGGTCTATGGCTACACCTTC. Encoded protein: CASSHLDRVYGYTF.

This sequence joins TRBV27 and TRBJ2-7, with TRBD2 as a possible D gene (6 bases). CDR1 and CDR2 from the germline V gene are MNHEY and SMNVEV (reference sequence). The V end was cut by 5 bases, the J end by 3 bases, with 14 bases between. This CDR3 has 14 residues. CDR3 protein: CASSPMGGGYEQYF. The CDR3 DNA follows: TGTGCCAGCAGTCCCATGGGGGGAGGCTACGAGCAGTACTTC.

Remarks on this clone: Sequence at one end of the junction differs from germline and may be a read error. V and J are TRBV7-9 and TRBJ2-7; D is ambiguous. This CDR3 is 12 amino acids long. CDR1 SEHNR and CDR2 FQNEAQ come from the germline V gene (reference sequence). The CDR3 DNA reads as TGTTCCAGCAGCTTACGGGTCGGCGAGCAGTACTTC. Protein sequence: CSSSLRVGEQYF.

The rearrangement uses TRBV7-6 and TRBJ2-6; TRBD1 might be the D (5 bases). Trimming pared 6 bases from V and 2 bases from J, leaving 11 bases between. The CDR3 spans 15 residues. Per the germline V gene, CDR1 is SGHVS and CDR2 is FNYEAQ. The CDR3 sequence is CASSRRQTGANVLTF. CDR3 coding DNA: TGTGCCAGCAGTCGTAGACAGACTGGGGCCAACGTCCTGACTTTC.

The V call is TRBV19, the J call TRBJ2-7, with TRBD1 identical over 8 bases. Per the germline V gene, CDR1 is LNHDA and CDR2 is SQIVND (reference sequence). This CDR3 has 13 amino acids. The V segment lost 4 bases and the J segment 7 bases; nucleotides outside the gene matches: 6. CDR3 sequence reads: CASSRQGIWEQYF. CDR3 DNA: TGTGCCAGTAGTAGACAGGGGATTTGGGAGCAGTACTTC.

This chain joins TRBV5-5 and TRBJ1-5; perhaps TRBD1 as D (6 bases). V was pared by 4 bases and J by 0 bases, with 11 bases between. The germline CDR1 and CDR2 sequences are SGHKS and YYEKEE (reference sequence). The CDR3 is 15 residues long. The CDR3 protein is CASSLGTNSNQPQHF. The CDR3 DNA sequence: TGTGCCAGCAGCCTCGGGACAAATAGCAATCAGCCCCAGCATTTT. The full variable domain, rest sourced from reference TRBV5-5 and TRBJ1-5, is DAGVTQSPTHLIKTRGQQVTLRCSPISGHKSVSWYQQVLGQGPQFIFQYYEKEERGRGNFPDRFSARQFPNYSSELNVNALLLGDSALYLCASSLGTNSNQPQHFGDGTRLSIL.

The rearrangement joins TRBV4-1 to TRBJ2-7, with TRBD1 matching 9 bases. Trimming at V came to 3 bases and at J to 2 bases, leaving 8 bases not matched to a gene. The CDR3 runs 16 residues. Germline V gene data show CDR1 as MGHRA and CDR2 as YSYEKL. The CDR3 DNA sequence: TGCGCCAGCAGCCACTCCCCGGGACAGGGAGCCTACGAGCAGTACTTC. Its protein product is CASSHSPGQGAYEQYF.

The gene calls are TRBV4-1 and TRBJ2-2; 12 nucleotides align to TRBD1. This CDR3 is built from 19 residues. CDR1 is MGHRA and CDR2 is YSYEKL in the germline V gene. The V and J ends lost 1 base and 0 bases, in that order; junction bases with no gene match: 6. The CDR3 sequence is CASSQAGTGGPANTGELFF. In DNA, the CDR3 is TGCGCCAGCAGCCAAGCCGGGACAGGGGGCCCCGCGAACACCGGGGAGCTGTTTTTT.

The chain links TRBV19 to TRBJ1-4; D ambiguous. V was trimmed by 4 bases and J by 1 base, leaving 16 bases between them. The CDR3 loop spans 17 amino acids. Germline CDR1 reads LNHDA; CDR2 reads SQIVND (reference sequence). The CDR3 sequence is CASSTRPREGTNEKLFF. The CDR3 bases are TGTGCCAGTAGTACCCGGCCCCGGGAGGGAACTAATGAAAAACTGTTTTTT.

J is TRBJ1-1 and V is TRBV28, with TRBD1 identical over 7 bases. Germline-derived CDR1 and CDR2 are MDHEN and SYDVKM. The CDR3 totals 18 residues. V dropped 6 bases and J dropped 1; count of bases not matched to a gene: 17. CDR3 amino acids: CASRKDRGRQGWNTEAFF. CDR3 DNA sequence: TGTGCCAGCAGGAAAGACCGGGGGAGACAGGGTTGGAACACTGAAGCTTTCTTT.

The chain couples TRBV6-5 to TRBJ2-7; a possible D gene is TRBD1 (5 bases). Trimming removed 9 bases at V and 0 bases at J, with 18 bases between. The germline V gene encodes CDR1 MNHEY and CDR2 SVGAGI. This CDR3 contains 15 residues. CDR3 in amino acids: CASSIGAGYSYEQYF. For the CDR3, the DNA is TGTGCCAGTTCCATTGGGGCAGGATACTCCTACGAGCAGTACTTC.

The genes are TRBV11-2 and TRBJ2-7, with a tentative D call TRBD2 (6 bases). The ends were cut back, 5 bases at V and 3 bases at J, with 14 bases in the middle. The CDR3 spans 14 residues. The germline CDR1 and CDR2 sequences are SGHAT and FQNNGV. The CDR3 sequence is CASSLGLSDYEQYF. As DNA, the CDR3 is TGTGCCAGCAGCCTCGGACTATCAGACTACGAGCAGTACTTC.

DNA of the CDR3: TGCAGCGTTATAACTTTGAACACTGAAGCTTTCTTT. Translation gives CSVITLNTEAFF. This sequence joins TRBV29-1 and TRBJ1-1; D gene uncertain. Germline V lookup: CDR1 SQVTM, CDR2 ANQGSEA. V was cut by 5 bases and J by 0 bases, with 7 bases left in between. The CDR3 runs 12 residues.

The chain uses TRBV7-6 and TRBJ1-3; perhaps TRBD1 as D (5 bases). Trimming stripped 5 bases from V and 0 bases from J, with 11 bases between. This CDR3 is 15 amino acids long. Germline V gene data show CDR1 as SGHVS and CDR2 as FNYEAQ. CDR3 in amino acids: CASSEQALSGNTIYF. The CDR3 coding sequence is TGTGCCAGCAGCGAACAGGCGCTCTCTGGAAACACCATATATTTT.

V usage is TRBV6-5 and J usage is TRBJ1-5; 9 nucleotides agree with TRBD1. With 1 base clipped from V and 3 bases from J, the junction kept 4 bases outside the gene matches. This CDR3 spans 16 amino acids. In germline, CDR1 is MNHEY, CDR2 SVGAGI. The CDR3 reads CASSYYGTGLNQPQHF. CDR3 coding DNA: TGTGCCAGCAGTTACTACGGGACAGGGCTCAATCAGCCCCAGCATTTT.

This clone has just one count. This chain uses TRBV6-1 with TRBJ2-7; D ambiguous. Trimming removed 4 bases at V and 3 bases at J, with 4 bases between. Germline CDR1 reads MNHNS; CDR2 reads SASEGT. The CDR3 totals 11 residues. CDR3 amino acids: CASSANYEQYF. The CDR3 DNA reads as TGTGCCAGCAGTGCTAACTACGAGCAGTACTTC.

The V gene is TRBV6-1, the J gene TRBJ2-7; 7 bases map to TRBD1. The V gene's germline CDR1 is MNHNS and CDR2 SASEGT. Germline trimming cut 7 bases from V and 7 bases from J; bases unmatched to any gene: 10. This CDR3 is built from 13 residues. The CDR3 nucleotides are TGTGCCAGCAACCAGGACAGGAGGAGTGAGCAGTACTTC. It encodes CASNQDRRSEQYF.

In DNA, the CDR3 is TGTGCCAGCTCACTTCCGGGACTAGCCTACGAGCAGTACTTC. Translated, it gives CASSLPGLAYEQYF. The chain has TRBV18 and TRBJ2-7, with 8 positions matching TRBD2. From germline, CDR1 is KGHSH and CDR2 LQKENI. J lost 2 bases, V lost 4 bases, and 4 bases had no gene match. The CDR3 is made up of 14 amino acids.

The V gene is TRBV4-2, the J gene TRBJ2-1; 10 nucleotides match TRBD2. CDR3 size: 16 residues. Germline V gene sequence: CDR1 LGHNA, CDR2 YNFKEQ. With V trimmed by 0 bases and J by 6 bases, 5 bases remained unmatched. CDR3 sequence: CASSQDGLAVGNEQFF. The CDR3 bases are TGTGCCAGCAGCCAAGATGGACTAGCGGTGGGCAATGAGCAGTTCTTC.

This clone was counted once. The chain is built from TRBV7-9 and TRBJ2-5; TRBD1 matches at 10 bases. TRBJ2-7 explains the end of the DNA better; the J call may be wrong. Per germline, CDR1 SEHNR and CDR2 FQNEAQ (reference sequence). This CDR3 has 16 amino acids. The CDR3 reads CASSFLGQGLAYEQYF. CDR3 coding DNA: TGTGCCAGCAGCTTCCTGGGACAGGGGCTCGCCTACGAGCAGTACTTC.

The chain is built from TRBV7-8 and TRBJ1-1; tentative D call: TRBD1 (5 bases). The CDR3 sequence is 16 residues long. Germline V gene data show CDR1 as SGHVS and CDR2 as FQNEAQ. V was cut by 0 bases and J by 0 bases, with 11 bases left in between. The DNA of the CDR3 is TGTGCCAGCAGCTTAGCGGTCGGACACATGAACACTGAAGCTTTCTTT. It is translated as CASSLAVGHMNTEAFF.